Each of the 22 T cell receptor beta chains below was sequenced from the same sample in a study of vaccination and CD4 T cells after COVID-19. Sequencing of the DNA from cultured CD4+ T cells was carried out with the Oncomine TCR Beta short-read assay. From the PCR reads, TCRdb called clonotypes with MiXCR, one entry per CDR3 protein. Of 17,000 or so distinct CDR3 sequences in the sample, less than 50% were seen once. Treatment denoted: 10-day PBMC culture with coronavirus spike peptide pools or control peptides (ViraFEST assay). Antigens of these TCRs are unknown. The specimen sequenced was CD4+ T cells from blood, cultured in vitro. The receptors derive from a human donor who had recovered from COVID-19.

V is TRBV6-1 and J is TRBJ2-7; D is possibly TRBD1 (5 bases). Germline V CDR1 and CDR2: MNHNS, SASEGT. CDR3 length: 14 residues. Trimming cost V 3 bases and J 5 bases, with 14 bases left between them. In DNA, the CDR3 is TGTGCCAGCAGTGACCGGTGGGGCTTGGACGAGCAGTACTTC. Encoded protein: CASSDRWGLDEQYF.

V and J are TRBV28 and TRBJ2-1; 9 bases are shared with TRBD2. CDR3 length equals 17 residues. CDR1 is MDHEN, CDR2 SYDVKM, per germline. The V segment lost 2 bases and the J segment 8 bases; nucleotides outside the gene matches: 13. This chain's CDR3 is CASSLMVSGRVGDEQFF. For the CDR3, the DNA is TGTGCCAGCAGTTTAATGGTTAGCGGGAGAGTCGGCGATGAGCAGTTCTTC.

By share of the sample, this clonotype is medium-sized. The chain links TRBV10-3 to TRBJ2-5; either TRBD1 or TRBD2 may supply D (5 bases each). V was pared by 6 bases and J by 1 base, with 12 bases between. Per germline, CDR1 ENHRY and CDR2 SYGVKD. The CDR3 has 14 residues. CDR3: CAIRRDGFQETQYF. Written as DNA, the CDR3 is TGTGCCATCAGACGGGACGGCTTCCAAGAGACCCAGTACTTC.

The chain couples TRBV28 to TRBJ1-2, with 8 bases lining up with TRBD1. Unmatched junction bases numbered 13, after V lost 4 bases and J lost 6 bases. CDR3 size: 16 residues. Germline CDR1 is MDHEN and CDR2 is SYDVKM. The CDR3 spells CASSSGTLDRDDGYTF. The CDR3 coding sequence is TGTGCCAGCAGTTCCGGAACACTGGACAGGGATGATGGCTACACCTTC.

The chain carries TRBV30 and TRBJ1-1, with D unclear. Germline CDR1 is GTSNPN and CDR2 is SVGIG (reference sequence). With 3 bases removed from V and 1 base from J, the gap between germline ends came to 9 bases. This CDR3 has 13 residues. As DNA, the CDR3 is TGTGCCTGGAGCTTCCAGAAGAACACTGAAGCTTTCTTT. It is translated as CAWSFQKNTEAFF.

This chain joins TRBV4-2 and TRBJ2-7; TRBD1 matches 8 bases. The junction had 7 bases not matched to a gene; V was cut back by 5 bases and J by 4 bases. There are 14 residues in the CDR3. Germline V CDR1 and CDR2: LGHNA, YNFKEQ. CDR3 sequence reads: CASSTGTGRYEQYF. In DNA, the CDR3 is TGTGCCAGCAGCACCGGGACAGGCAGGTACGAGCAGTACTTC.

Only a few counts were recorded for this clonotype. This chain uses TRBV6-2 or TRBV6-3 with TRBJ2-7; no clear D. The CDR3 is 12 amino acids. V lost 5 bases and J 3 bases, leaving 8 bases between the germline ends. Germline CDR1 and CDR2: MNHEY and SVGEGT. The CDR3 sequence: CASSDTLYEQYF. In DNA, the CDR3 is TGTGCCAGCAGTGATACCCTCTACGAGCAGTACTTC.

The chain uses TRBV2 and TRBJ2-1; the match to TRBD2 covers 9 bases. The V segment lost 8 bases and the J segment 7 bases; nucleotides outside the gene matches: 6. The CDR3 length is 13 residues. Germline V CDR1 and CDR2: SNHLY, FYNNEI. CDR3 sequence: CASSAGGPNEQFF. The CDR3 DNA reads as TGTGCCAGCTCGGCGGGAGGGCCTAATGAGCAGTTCTTC.

This chain joins TRBV5-4 and TRBJ2-1, with 7 bases matching TRBD2. CDR3 length: 11 amino acids. The V segment lost 3 bases and the J segment 9 bases; nucleotides outside the gene matches: 0. CDR1 SGHNT and CDR2 YYREEE come from the germline V gene (reference sequence). This chain's CDR3 is CASSWGGEQFF. The CDR3 coding sequence is TGTGCCAGCAGCTGGGGGGGTGAGCAGTTCTTC.

In DNA, the CDR3 is TGTGCCAGCAGTTCCCTCGGGACTAGCGGGAGGGCCGTTGCCGGGGAGCTGTTTTTT. Protein sequence: CASSSLGTSGRAVAGELFF. The chain is built from TRBV28 and TRBJ2-2; 16 nucleotides align to TRBD2. The CDR3 loop spans 19 amino acids. From germline, CDR1 is MDHEN and CDR2 SYDVKM. J was trimmed by 6 bases and V by 4 bases; bases with no gene match: 11. Looking up the rest from reference TRBV28 and TRBJ2-2 gives the full variable domain: DVKVTQSSRYLVKRTGEKVFLECVQDMDHENMFWYRQDPGLGLRLIYFSYDVKMKEKGDIPEGYSVSREKKERFSLILESASTNQTSMYLCASSSLGTSGRAVAGELFFGEGSRLTVL.

The V and J genes are TRBV5-6 and TRBJ1-2; D unclear. V lost 1 base and J 1 base, leaving 11 bases between the germline ends. The CDR3 length is 15 residues. Germline V CDR1 and CDR2: SGHDT, YYEEEE. The CDR3 loop reads CASSLIATRNYGYTF. CDR3 nucleotide sequence: TGTGCCAGCAGCTTGATAGCCACCCGTAACTATGGCTACACCTTC.

The chain joins TRBV29-1 to TRBJ2-3, with 10 bases identical to TRBD1. Germline V lookup: CDR1 SQVTM, CDR2 ANQGSEA. The CDR3 sequence is 15 residues long. V was pared by 4 bases and J by 3 bases, with 7 bases of the junction left unmatched. This chain's CDR3 is CSVVGRDRGTDTQYF. CDR3 bases: TGCAGCGTTGTTGGCCGGGACAGGGGTACAGATACGCAGTATTTT.

The genes are TRBV4-1 and TRBJ1-2; 12 nucleotides line up with TRBD1. V lost 0 bases and J lost 3; bases outside the gene matches: 14. Germline V gene lookup returns CDR1 MGHRA and CDR2 YSYEKL. The CDR3 extends over 20 amino acids. The CDR3 region is CASSQDQGMGQGARDYGYTF. The CDR3 DNA sequence: TGCGCCAGCAGCCAAGATCAGGGTATGGGACAGGGGGCGCGTGACTATGGCTACACCTTC.

This chain links TRBV2 with TRBJ2-5; D call uncertain. Looked up from germline, CDR1 is SNHLY and CDR2 is FYNNEI. The CDR3 spans 11 residues. Between the trimmed V and J ends, which lost 7 bases and 0 bases, there was a span of 3 bases. The CDR3 DNA reads as TGTGCCAGCACATACCAAGAGACCCAGTACTTC. Protein product: CASTYQETQYF.

This clonotype has just a few counts. This chain connects TRBV2 to TRBJ2-5; TRBD1 aligns across 9 bases. Germline CDR1 SNHLY, CDR2 FYNNEI. The CDR3 is 14 residues long. The ends lost 4 bases at V and 5 bases at J; junction bases unmatched: 5. The CDR3 is CASSGYRGRETQYF. In nucleotides, the CDR3 is TGTGCCAGCAGTGGGTACAGGGGGCGTGAGACCCAGTACTTC.

V and J are TRBV29-1 and TRBJ2-1, with a possible D match to TRBD1 (5 bases). The germline V and J ends were trimmed by 4 bases and 5 bases, with 12 bases remaining between them. Germline-derived CDR1 and CDR2 are SQVTM and ANQGSEA. CDR3 length: 13 residues. The CDR3 coding sequence is TGCAGCGTTGCCAGACAGAGCGACAATGAGCAGTTCTTC. Amino acids: CSVARQSDNEQFF.

The rearrangement uses TRBV15 and TRBJ2-2; the match to TRBD1 covers 9 bases. The CDR3 runs to 14 residues. V lost 9 bases and J lost 3; bases outside the gene matches: 5. From germline, CDR1 is LNHNV and CDR2 YYDKDF (reference sequence). The CDR3 region has the DNA TGTGCCACGACCCGGGACAGGGACACCGGGGAGCTGTTTTTT. Translating it yields CATTRDRDTGELFF. Based on the CDR3 plus reference TRBV15 and TRBJ2-2, the full variable domain is DAMVIQNPRYQVTQFGKPVTLSCSQTLNHNVMYWYQQKSSQAPKLLFHYYDKDFNNEADTPDNFQSRRPNTSFCFLDIRSPGLGDTAMYLCATTRDRDTGELFFGEGSRLTVL.

This chain joins TRBV12-3 or TRBV12-4 and TRBJ2-6; D is unclear. Trimming left V 4 bases short and J 4 bases short, with 8 bases between. The CDR3 length is 14 residues. CDR3 sequence (DNA): TGTGCCAGCAGTTCCAAGAAAGGGGCCAACGTCCTGACTTTC. It yields the protein CASSSKKGANVLTF.

The rearrangement joins TRBV28 to TRBJ1-6; D is perhaps TRBD1 (5 bases). The V end lost 7 bases, the J end lost 4 bases, and 11 bases lay between the germline ends. Germline values: CDR1 MDHEN, CDR2 SYDVKM. This CDR3 is 14 amino acids long. The CDR3 DNA reads as TGTGCCAGCAATTCCGGGACTTATAATTCACCCCTCCACTTT. Amino acids: CASNSGTYNSPLHF.

V usage is TRBV7-9 and J usage is TRBJ2-3; TRBD2 matches at 7 bases. Germline CDR1 is SEHNR and CDR2 is FQNEAQ (reference sequence). The CDR3 covers 15 residues. V was clipped by 2 bases and J by 2 bases; unmatched bases: 4. The CDR3 DNA follows: TGTGCCAGCAGCTTATCTAGCGGATTCACAGATACGCAGTATTTT. Residues: CASSLSSGFTDTQYF.

The chain recombines TRBV24-1 with TRBJ2-3; D is perhaps TRBD2 (6 bases). CDR1 is KGHDR and CDR2 is SFDVKD in the germline V gene. The V gene lost 5 bases and the J gene lost 2 bases, with 13 bases spanning the gap. The CDR3 has 15 amino acids. Here the CDR3 reads CATSGGGADTDTQYF. For the CDR3, the DNA is TGTGCCACCAGTGGGGGAGGAGCAGACACAGATACGCAGTATTTT.

The V and J genes are TRBV12-3 or TRBV12-4 and TRBJ1-5, with D tentatively TRBD1 (6 bases). V lost 1 base and J 5 bases, leaving 18 bases between the germline ends. The length of the CDR3 is 17 residues. Here the CDR3 DNA reads TGTGCCAGCAGTTTAGGGCTTCGGGGCAGGGGTGATCAGCCCCAGCATTTT. This gives the protein CASSLGLRGRGDQPQHF.